A selection of T cell receptor beta chains follows, all from one sample in a study of blood T cell repertoires in COVID-19. Produced via immunoSEQ multiplex PCR; TCRdb's table is partial and in-frame only. The table includes tens of thousands of clones, over 80% detected once. Sequences were obtained from peripheral blood. The source of these receptors is a man aged 60-69 years with acute or convalescent COVID-19. The conserved cysteine and the conserved F or W are not part of the CDR3 here. A D gene is named only where the DNA matches it firmly.

>NA|TRBV12-3/TRBV12-4|TRBJ2-5
ASTPAGEETQY
>TRBD2|TRBV15|TRBJ2-1
ATSRPRTSGRAGNEQF
>NA|TRBV5-1|TRBJ2-1
ASSLDGSPGSEQF
>NA|TRBV27|TRBJ1-5
ASSLSGGRGYSNQPQH
>TRBD2|TRBV3-1/TRBV3-2|TRBJ2-1
ASSQDAAGDNEQF
>TRBD1|TRBV19|TRBJ2-2
ASSTGTGGVGELF
>TRBD2|TRBV5-1|TRBJ2-1
ASSTSGLRNNEQF
>NA|TRBV5-1|TRBJ1-5
ASSLATDQPQH
>NA|TRBV2|TRBJ1-2
ASSSDSTSYGYT
>NA|TRBV30|TRBJ2-1
AWSGGVGEQF
>TRBD1|TRBV7-3|TRBJ2-5
ASSRRGRETQY
>NA|TRBV19|TRBJ2-3
ASHPSGGSQY
>NA|TRBV5-1|TRBJ2-5
ASSTGTFGETQY
>NA|TRBV9|TRBJ2-3
ASSRELVGADTQY
>NA|TRBV5-1|TRBJ1-1
ASSLGQIGDTEAF
>NA|TRBV6-5|TRBJ1-3
ASSPPVNSGNTIY
>TRBD1|TRBV19|TRBJ1-1
ASSLNTGGLGEAF
>NA|TRBV6-5|TRBJ2-7
ASGGRDTQY
>NA|TRBV20-1|TRBJ2-7
SASDTGVGYEQY
>NA|TRBV19|TRBJ2-2
ASSIVRVNTGELF
>NA|TRBV7-2|TRBJ1-6
ASSLEGGAYNSPLH
>NA|TRBV28|TRBJ2-3
ASKGSVVTQY
>TRBD1|TRBV5-1|TRBJ1-1
ASSAGTDLNTEAF
>TRBD1|TRBV30|TRBJ2-3
AWSVVHQQGLVDTQY
>NA|TRBV21-1|TRBJ2-7
ASSATSGTDPNEQY
>NA|TRBV19|TRBJ1-3
ASSMSTYSGNTIY
>TRBD1|TRBV13|TRBJ1-2
ASIRTGGVGYT
>TRBD1|TRBV6-5|TRBJ1-4
ASSRAQGRTEKLF
>NA|TRBV30|TRBJ2-3
AWGYSRVYTDTQY
>TRBD1|TRBV6-7|TRBJ2-7
ASREVGQELYEQY
>NA|TRBV7-3|TRBJ2-1
ASSLYKAEFSTIDNEQF
>TRBD1|TRBV6-2/TRBV6-3|TRBJ1-2
ASSYRRDRGGYT